The text below deals with one TCR beta chain. In the original analysis: Amplification of reference gene primers provided the estimated nucleated cell counts. The protocol was immunoSEQ multiplex PCR, while the TCRdb copy is restricted to in-frame clones and leaves out a portion. That table supplies the V and J calls and clone size; D and trimming were determined from the DNA. The sample consists of approximately 300,000 clones, roughly 90% of them appearing once. This sample is drawn from a study of blood T cell repertoires in COVID-19. Across the study: Acute and convalescent COVID-19 specimens originated in the United States, Italy and Spain. T cells, B-cell-depleted T cells, or PBMCs provided the cDNA or gDNA that served as material.

The CDR3 consists of 17 residues. Germline V lookup: CDR1 SGHAT, CDR2 FQNNGV. V was cut by 2 bases and J by 1 base, with 12 bases left in between. The V gene is TRBV11-2, the J gene TRBJ2-6; weak D call: TRBD2 (6 bases). The source material was peripheral blood. The sequence was obtained from a woman in her forties or fifties with active or convalescent COVID-19. The CDR3 DNA reads as TGTGCCAGCAGCTTAAAGGGGAGGAGGTCTGGGGCCAACGTCCTGACTTTC. Residues: CASSLKGRRSGANVLTF.